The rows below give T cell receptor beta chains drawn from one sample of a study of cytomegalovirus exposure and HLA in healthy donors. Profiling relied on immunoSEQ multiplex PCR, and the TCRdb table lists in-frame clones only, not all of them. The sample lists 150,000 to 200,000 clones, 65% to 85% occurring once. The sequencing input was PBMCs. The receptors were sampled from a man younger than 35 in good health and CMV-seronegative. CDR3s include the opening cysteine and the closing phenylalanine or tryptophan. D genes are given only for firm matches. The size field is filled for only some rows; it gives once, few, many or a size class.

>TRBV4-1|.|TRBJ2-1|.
CASRRTSQGGEQFF
TGCGCCAGCAGACGGACGTCGCAGGGAGGTGAGCAGTTCTTC
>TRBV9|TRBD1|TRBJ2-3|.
CASSPTGQGLTDTQYF
TGTGCCAGCAGCCCGACCGGACAGGGGCTCACAGATACGCAGTATTTT
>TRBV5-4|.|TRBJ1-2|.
CASSQDRFDVYGYTF
TGTGCCAGCTCCCAAGACAGGTTCGACGTCTATGGCTACACCTTC
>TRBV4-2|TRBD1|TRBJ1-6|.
CASRPGTAYNSPLHF
TGTGCCAGCAGGCCCGGGACAGCCTATAATTCACCCCTCCACTTT
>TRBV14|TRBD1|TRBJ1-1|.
CASSQAGGYTEAFF
TGTGCCAGCAGCCAAGCAGGGGGGTACACTGAAGCTTTCTTT
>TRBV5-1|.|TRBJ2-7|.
CASSNQRYEQYF
TGCGCCAGCAGTAACCAGCGCTACGAGCAGTACTTC
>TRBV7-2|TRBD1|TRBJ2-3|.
CASSLAGAGGGYTQYF
TGTGCCAGCAGCTTAGCGGGGGCAGGGGGTGGGTATACGCAGTATTTT
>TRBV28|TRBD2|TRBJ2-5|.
CASSSEREGRKTQYF
TGTGCCAGCAGTTCCGAGCGGGAGGGCCGGAAGACCCAGTACTTC
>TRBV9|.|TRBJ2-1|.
CASSVRTGGIYNEQFF
TGTGCCAGCAGCGTAAGGACTGGAGGAATCTACAATGAGCAGTTCTTC
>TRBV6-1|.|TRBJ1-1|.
CASTGVRNTEAFF
TGTGCCAGCACAGGGGTACGGAACACTGAAGCTTTCTTT
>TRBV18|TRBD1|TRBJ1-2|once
CASSLGTGDYYGYTF
TGTGCCAGCTCACTAGGGACAGGAGATTACTATGGCTACACCTTC
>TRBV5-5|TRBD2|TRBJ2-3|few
CASSLALAGRVDTQYF
TGTGCCAGCAGCTTGGCCCTAGCGGGACGGGTAGATACGCAGTATTTT
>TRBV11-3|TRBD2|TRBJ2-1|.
CASSLTAGGDEQFF
TGTGCCAGCAGCTTAACAGCCGGGGGGGATGAGCAGTTCTTC
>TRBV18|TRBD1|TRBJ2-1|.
CASSPAGGNEQFF
TGTGCCAGCTCACCAGCAGGGGGCAATGAGCAGTTCTTC
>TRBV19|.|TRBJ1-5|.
CASSIKGFANQPQHF
TGTGCCAGTAGTATAAAGGGGTTTGCAAATCAGCCCCAGCATTTT
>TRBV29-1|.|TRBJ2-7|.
CSVALDRGEQYF
TGCAGCGTTGCTCTTGACCGGGGCGAGCAGTACTTC
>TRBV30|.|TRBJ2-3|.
CAWSGSSRFTDTQYF
TGTGCCTGGAGTGGGTCTAGCCGATTCACAGATACGCAGTATTTT
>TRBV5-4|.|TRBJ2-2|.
CASSPWDTTGELFF
TGTGCCAGCAGCCCTTGGGACACCACCGGGGAGCTGTTTTTT
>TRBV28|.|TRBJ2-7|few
CASTPAGSRVWGDYEQYF
TGTGCCAGCACTCCCGCGGGGTCCAGGGTTTGGGGCGACTACGAGCAGTACTTC
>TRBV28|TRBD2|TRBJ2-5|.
CASSFLGPGGVPPYQETQYF
TGTGCCAGCAGTTTTCTGGGTCCGGGGGGGGTCCCCCCGTACCAAGAGACCCAGTACTTC
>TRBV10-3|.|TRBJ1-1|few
CAISGRGKVPGAFF
TGTGCCATCAGCGGAAGGGGTAAAGTGCCGGGAGCTTTCTTT
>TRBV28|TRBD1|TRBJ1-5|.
CASNPGTGGQPQHF
TGTGCCAGCAATCCCGGGACAGGCGGTCAGCCCCAGCATTTT
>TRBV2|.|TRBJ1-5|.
CASSEWRYSNQPQHF
TGTGCCAGCAGTGAATGGAGATATAGCAATCAGCCCCAGCATTTT
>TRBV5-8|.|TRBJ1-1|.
CASSLIRREAFF
TGTGCCAGCAGCTTGATTCGGCGGGAAGCTTTCTTT
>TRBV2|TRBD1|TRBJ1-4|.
CASSAGQDNEKLFF
TGTGCCAGCAGTGCCGGACAGGATAATGAAAAACTGTTTTTT
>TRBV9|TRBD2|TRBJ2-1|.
CASSLGRENEQFF
TGTGCCAGCAGTCTGGGGCGGGAGAATGAGCAGTTCTTC
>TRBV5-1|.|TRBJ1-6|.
CASSPLYDIGGNSPLHF
TGCGCCAGCAGCCCCCTATACGACATCGGTGGAAATTCACCCCTCCACTTT
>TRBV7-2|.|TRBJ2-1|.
CASRTASQFF
TGTGCCAGCAGGACAGCCTCGCAGTTCTTC
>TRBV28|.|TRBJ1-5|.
CATLPSGGWNQPQHF
TGTGCCACTCTCCCTTCGGGGGGCTGGAATCAGCCCCAGCATTTT
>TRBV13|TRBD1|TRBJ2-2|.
CASSRSQGAPDTGELFF
TGTGCCAGCAGCAGATCGCAGGGGGCGCCTGACACCGGGGAGCTGTTTTTT
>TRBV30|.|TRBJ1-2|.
CTWRFGVDYGYTF
TGTACCTGGAGATTCGGGGTTGACTATGGCTACACCTTC
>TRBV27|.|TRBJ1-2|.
CASMLHGRTNYGYTF
TGTGCCAGCATGTTGCACGGTCGTACTAACTATGGCTACACCTTC
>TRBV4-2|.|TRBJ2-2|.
CASSRATMQGKAGELFF
TGTGCCAGCAGCCGGGCGACAATGCAGGGGAAGGCCGGGGAGCTGTTTTTT
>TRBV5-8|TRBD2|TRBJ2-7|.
CASSWGGERYEQYF
TGTGCCAGCAGCTGGGGGGGGGAGCGCTACGAGCAGTACTTC
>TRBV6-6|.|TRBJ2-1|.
CASTPQGGGNEQFF
TGTGCCAGCACCCCCCAGGGAGGAGGCAATGAGCAGTTCTTC
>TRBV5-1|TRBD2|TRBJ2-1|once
CASSLVGRVTTPSYNEQFF
TGCGCCAGCAGCTTGGTTGGGAGGGTTACTACCCCATCTTACAATGAGCAGTTCTTC
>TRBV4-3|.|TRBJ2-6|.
CASSQETPETARSGANVLTF
TGCGCCAGCAGCCAAGAAACTCCCGAGACAGCCCGCTCTGGGGCCAACGTCCTGACTTTC
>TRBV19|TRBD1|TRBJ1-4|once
CASSIVPGQRNEKLFF
TGTGCCAGTAGTATAGTTCCGGGACAGAGAAATGAAAAACTGTTTTTT
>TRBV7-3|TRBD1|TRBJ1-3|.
CASSSTLGQGSGNTIYF
TGTGCCAGCAGCTCGACCCTTGGACAGGGCTCTGGAAACACCATATATTTT
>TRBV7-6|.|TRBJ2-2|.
CASSLALAGASNTGELFF
TGTGCCAGCAGCTTAGCCCTGGCAGGGGCCTCGAACACCGGGGAGCTGTTTTTT
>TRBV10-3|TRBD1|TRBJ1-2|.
CAISQGARGYTF
TGTGCCATCAGCCAGGGGGCCCGAGGCTACACCTTC
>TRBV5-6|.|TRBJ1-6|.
CASSLPGQNNSPLHF
TGTGCCAGCAGCTTGCCCGGACAGAATAATTCACCCCTCCACTTT
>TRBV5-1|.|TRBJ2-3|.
CASHRAGASDTQYF
TGCGCCAGCCACAGGGCGGGAGCATCAGATACGCAGTATTTT
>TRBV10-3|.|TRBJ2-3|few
CAINGAGGPDTQYF
TGTGCCATCAATGGGGCAGGGGGGCCAGATACGCAGTATTTT
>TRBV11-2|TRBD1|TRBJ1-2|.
CASSSLRTGKGYGYTF
TGTGCCAGCAGCTCCCTTAGGACAGGGAAAGGCTATGGCTACACCTTC
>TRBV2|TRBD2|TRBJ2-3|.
CASSVSGAHTDTQYF
TGTGCCAGCAGTGTGAGCGGGGCACACACAGATACGCAGTATTTT
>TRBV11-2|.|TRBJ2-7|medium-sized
CASLLSGDDEQYF
TGTGCCAGCCTCCTATCGGGGGATGACGAGCAGTACTTC
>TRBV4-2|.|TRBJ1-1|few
CASSQGIGAYTEAFF
TGTGCCAGCAGCCAAGGTATTGGGGCCTACACTGAAGCTTTCTTT
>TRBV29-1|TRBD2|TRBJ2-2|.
CSVEGRGATGELFF
TGCAGCGTTGAGGGGCGGGGGGCCACCGGGGAGCTGTTTTTT
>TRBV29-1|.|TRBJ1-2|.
CSVEVTLPLLGYTF
TGCAGCGTTGAAGTCACTTTACCCCTCTTAGGCTACACCTTC
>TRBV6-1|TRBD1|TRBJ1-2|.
CASSEYRGLGYTF
TGTGCCAGCAGTGAGTACAGGGGATTGGGCTACACCTTC
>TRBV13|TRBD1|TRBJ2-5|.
CASSGGTGGLQETQYF
TGTGCCAGCAGCGGGGGGACAGGGGGTTTGCAAGAGACCCAGTACTTC
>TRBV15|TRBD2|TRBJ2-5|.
CATSRDSGGGRTQYF
TGTGCCACCAGCAGAGATAGCGGGGGGGGGAGGACCCAGTACTTC